This TCR beta chain derives from a study of response to subunit inactivated influenza vaccine. Notes on the study in general: Each seasonal flu vaccination may recruit only limited new T cells, authors suggested.

This clonotype was counted at least ten times. What it binds is not known. Each CDR3 protein is one row after TCRdb ran MiXCR on the RT-PCR reads. The sample consists of just over 300,000 distinct CDR3 sequences, 22% of them appearing once. V was shortened by 2 bases and J by 5 bases, with 9 bases between the two germline ends. The CDR3 runs 14 residues. This clonotype was sampled from a man between 50 and 75 years old who received an inactivated influenza vaccine. The sample consisted of PBMCs from blood, taken about 20 months after vaccination. The chain is built from TRBV12-3 or TRBV12-4 and TRBJ1-4; D is undetermined. CDR3 DNA: TGTGCCAGCAGTTTACGGGGTGGAAATGAAAAACTGTTTTTT. Amino acid sequence: CASSLRGGNEKLFF.